A single sample is the source of the 30 T cell receptor beta chains below, sequenced in a study of blood T cells in healthy people across ages. Through a sample-barcoded 5' primer and a J-beta primer mix, a second PCR was run for roughly 7 to 12 cycles. TCRdb re-called the 5' RACE reads through MiXCR, storing one row per CDR3 protein. Among approximately 760,000 distinct CDR3 sequences listed, about 25% were seen once. This same sample was also taken into another study, of T cells of mothers and their children.

Specimen: blood. The receptors derive from a boy aged 5-17 years in good health.

The rearrangement links TRBV5-4 to TRBJ2-5; 8 bases agree with TRBD1. Gene TRBJ2-1 matches the end of the DNA better, so the J call may be wrong. The CDR3 is 15 amino acids. Per the germline V gene, CDR1 is SGHNT and CDR2 is YYREEE (reference sequence). CDR3 protein: CASSLPDRGAYEQFF. Written as DNA, the CDR3 is TGTGCCAGCAGCTTGCCCGACAGGGGAGCTTATGAGCAGTTCTTC.

This clonotype was observed a handful of times. The chain has TRBV5-5 and TRBJ2-3; the D is unclear. This CDR3 region has 14 residues. CDR1 and CDR2 (germline): SGHKS, YYEKEE (reference sequence). Trimming removed 0 bases from V and 2 bases from J, with 7 bases in between. The CDR3 DNA reads as TGTGCCAGCAGCTTGGCCAGCCACACAGATACGCAGTATTTT. Its protein product is CASSLASHTDTQYF.

V usage is TRBV12-3 or TRBV12-4 and J usage is TRBJ2-5; 9 positions match TRBD1. The CDR3 loop spans 14 amino acids. With 4 bases clipped from V and 0 bases from J, the junction kept 0 bases outside the gene matches. This chain's CDR3 is CASSWDRDQETQYF. The CDR3 DNA reads as TGTGCCAGCAGTTGGGACAGGGACCAAGAGACCCAGTACTTC.

The J gene is TRBJ2-2, the V gene TRBV20-1; D is perhaps TRBD2 (5 bases). Trimming shortened V by 5 bases and J by 5 bases, and 18 bases separated the two germline ends. Looked up from germline, CDR1 is DFQATT and CDR2 is SNEGSKA (reference sequence). This CDR3 comprises 15 residues. CDR3 sequence reads: CSALKGALGTGELFF. CDR3 nucleotide sequence: TGCAGTGCTCTCAAGGGAGCCTTGGGGACCGGGGAGCTGTTTTTT.

V and J are TRBV4-1 and TRBJ1-2, with TRBD1 identical over 7 bases. Trimming cost V 1 base and J 5 bases; bases outside gene matches: 10. This CDR3 is 16 amino acids long. CDR1 and CDR2 from the germline V gene are MGHRA and YSYEKL. The CDR3 sequence is CASSQVFGQAPYGYTF. CDR3 nucleotide sequence: TGCGCCAGCAGCCAAGTCTTCGGACAGGCTCCATATGGCTACACCTTC.

The table lists this clonotype with a few counts. The chain links TRBV7-2 to TRBJ2-2; 11 bases fit TRBD2. Trimming removed 4 bases from V and 6 bases from J; junction bases left unmatched: 7. The CDR3 consists of 16 residues. Germline V gives CDR1 SGHTA, CDR2 FQGNSA. The CDR3 bases are TGTGCCAGCAGCTCACTAGCGGGGGTAGTAGCCGGGGAGCTGTTTTTT. It translates to CASSSLAGVVAGELFF.

The chain uses TRBV19 and TRBJ1-2, with 7 bases lining up with TRBD1. In germline, CDR1 is LNHDA, CDR2 SQIVND (reference sequence). With 2 bases clipped from V and 7 bases from J, the junction kept 10 bases outside the gene matches. The CDR3 consists of 15 residues. The CDR3 coding sequence is TGTGCCAGTAGTATAAGGGACAGTTTTTCTTCTGGCTACACCTTC. Residues: CASSIRDSFSSGYTF. Complete variable domain (other parts from reference TRBV19 and TRBJ1-2): DGGITQSPKYLFRKEGQNVTLSCEQNLNHDAMYWYRQDPGQGLRLIYYSQIVNDFQKGDIAEGYSVSREKKESFPLTVTSAQKNPTAFYLCASSIRDSFSSGYTFGSGTRLTVV.

The CDR3 loop reads CASSHMTGPGELFF. CDR3 DNA sequence: TGTGCCAGCAGCCACATGACAGGTCCCGGGGAGCTGTTTTTT. The chain uses TRBV4-2 and TRBJ2-2; a possible D gene is TRBD1 (6 bases). CDR1 and CDR2 from the germline V gene are LGHNA and YNFKEQ. V gave up 3 bases and J gave up 6 bases, with 11 bases separating them. This CDR3 region has 14 residues.

This clonotype was detected only a few times. The gene calls are TRBV29-1 and TRBJ2-5; perhaps TRBD1 as D (5 bases). The V and J ends lost 4 bases and 5 bases respectively, with 20 bases between them. Germline CDR1 and CDR2: SQVTM and ANQGSEA. The CDR3 is made up of 15 amino acids. CDR3 in amino acids: CSVGLTTTVLETQYF. CDR3 nucleotide sequence: TGCAGCGTTGGGTTGACGACGACAGTTCTGGAGACCCAGTACTTC.

The rearrangement uses TRBV15 and TRBJ1-6, with D unresolved. This CDR3 is built from 17 residues. The germline V gene has CDR1 LNHNV and CDR2 YYDKDF (reference sequence). V was cut by 5 bases and J by 0 bases, with 14 bases left in between. CDR3: CATSGSTPSSYNSPLHF. As DNA, the CDR3 is TGTGCCACCAGCGGCTCGACACCGAGCTCCTATAATTCACCCCTCCACTTT.

This clonotype has only a few counts. A junction end diverges from the germline sequence, so it may reflect a read error. The gene calls are TRBV5-1 and TRBJ2-1; 9 positions agree with TRBD2. This CDR3 is 15 amino acids long. Germline values: CDR1 SGHRS, CDR2 YFSETQ. CDR3 sequence: CASSLGLAGRNEQFF. The CDR3, as DNA: TGTGCCAGCAGCTTGGGGCTAGCGGGGAGGAATGAGCAGTTCTTC.

This rearrangement joins TRBV4-1 to TRBJ2-7; 7 bases match TRBD1. Germline V gene sequence: CDR1 MGHRA, CDR2 YSYEKL. V trimming: 1 base; J trimming: 5 bases; junction bases outside the gene matches: 5. The CDR3 extends over 14 amino acids. CDR3 in amino acids: CASSQVPGTDEQYF. For the CDR3, the DNA is TGCGCCAGCAGCCAAGTCCCCGGGACAGACGAGCAGTACTTC.

In its sample, this clonotype was seen a few times. This chain's CDR3 is CASSDYGQGSYTF. The CDR3, as DNA: TGTGCCAGCAGTGACTATGGACAGGGGAGCTACACCTTC. The chain links TRBV25-1 to TRBJ1-2; TRBD1 matches 9 bases. V gave up 3 bases and J gave up 9 bases; unmatched junction bases: 5. The CDR3 has 13 amino acids. CDR1 and CDR2 from the germline V gene are MGHDK and SYGVNS.

J is TRBJ2-1 and V is TRBV20-1, with 8 nucleotides matching TRBD2. This CDR3 region has 14 residues. The trim removed 6 bases at V and 5 bases at J, leaving 9 bases unmatched. Germline assignment: CDR1 DFQATT and CDR2 SNEGSKA (reference sequence). The CDR3 reads CSARRGETNNEQFF. The CDR3 DNA reads as TGCAGTGCCAGGCGGGGGGAGACTAACAATGAGCAGTTCTTC.

In its sample, this clonotype was seen a few times. The CDR3 DNA sequence: TGTGCCAGCAGCTTAGGCGGCAGGGGGAAGGCGAATGAAAAACTGTTTTTT. Its protein product is CASSLGGRGKANEKLFF. V is TRBV13 and J is TRBJ1-4; 7 bases are shared with TRBD1. The CDR3 contains 17 residues. V was clipped by 0 bases and J by 5 bases; unmatched bases: 9. The germline CDR1 and CDR2 sequences are PRHDT and FYEKMQ (reference sequence).

The gene calls are TRBV28 and TRBJ2-4; D remains unclear. Germline V gene lookup returns CDR1 MDHEN and CDR2 SYDVKM. This CDR3 spans 15 amino acids. The germline V and J ends were trimmed by 3 bases and 1 base, with 10 bases remaining between them. CDR3 in amino acids: CASSLLVGAKNIQYF. The CDR3 DNA is TGTGCCAGCAGTTTGTTGGTCGGGGCCAAAAACATTCAGTACTTC.

The sample holds a few counts of this clonotype. V is TRBV6-1 and J is TRBJ2-5; 9 positions agree with TRBD1. Gene TRBJ2-7 matches the end of the DNA better, so the J call may be wrong. CDR3 size: 14 residues. The germline V gene encodes CDR1 MNHNS and CDR2 SASEGT. The CDR3: CASRRGQGAYEQYF. CDR3 sequence (DNA): TGTGCCAGCAGGCGGGGACAGGGAGCCTACGAGCAGTACTTC.

The J gene is TRBJ2-3, the V gene TRBV7-9; the match to TRBD2 covers 12 bases. The V gene end was trimmed by 6 bases and the J gene end by 5 bases; junction bases not matched to a gene: 6. The CDR3 is made up of 15 amino acids. The germline V gene encodes CDR1 SEHNR and CDR2 FQNEAQ (reference sequence). This chain's CDR3 is CASRLAGGTGDTQYF. The DNA for the CDR3 is TGTGCCAGCAGACTAGCGGGGGGAACCGGAGATACGCAGTATTTT.

As DNA, the CDR3 is TGTGCCAGCAGCCTCCAGGGGGCGTGGGAGCAGTACTTC. Encoded protein: CASSLQGAWEQYF. The chain is built from TRBV7-2 and TRBJ2-7, with 8 bases identical to TRBD1. The germline V gene has CDR1 SGHTA and CDR2 FQGNSA. CDR3 length: 13 residues. The V segment lost 5 bases and the J segment 7 bases; nucleotides outside the gene matches: 7.

This rearrangement joins TRBV29-1 to TRBJ2-1; D is uncertain. The CDR3 is 11 residues long. CDR1 SQVTM and CDR2 ANQGSEA come from the germline V gene. V lost 5 bases and J 5 bases, leaving 7 bases between the germline ends. Written as DNA, the CDR3 is TGCAGCGTTACTGGTAACAATGAGCAGTTCTTC. The encoded protein is CSVTGNNEQFF.

The chain couples TRBV20-1 to TRBJ1-6; D is perhaps TRBD1 (5 bases). The CDR3 extends over 15 amino acids. Trimming left V 3 bases short and J 8 bases short, with 17 bases between. CDR1 and CDR2 (germline): DFQATT, SNEGSKA (reference sequence). CDR3: CSARAQGRGDSPLHF. In DNA form, the CDR3 reads TGCAGTGCTAGGGCGCAGGGCCGAGGGGATTCACCCCTCCACTTT.

The chain joins TRBV27 to TRBJ1-5, with no clear D. V was trimmed by 2 bases and J by 0 bases, leaving 11 bases between them. Germline loops: CDR1 MNHEY, CDR2 SMNVEV (reference sequence). The CDR3 length is 16 residues. The DNA of the CDR3 is TGTGCCAGCAGTTTAACGGGCGAATATAGCAATCAGCCCCAGCATTTT. Its protein product is CASSLTGEYSNQPQHF.

The chain links TRBV12-3 or TRBV12-4 to TRBJ2-1; TRBD2 aligns across 11 bases. The CDR3 sequence is 19 residues long. J gave up 1 base and V 4 bases, and 12 bases lay outside the gene matches. CDR3 DNA: TGTGCCAGCAGTTCTCTGTGGCTAGCGGGGGGCGAGTCCTACAATGAGCAGTTCTTC. Translation gives CASSSLWLAGGESYNEQFF.

The chain joins TRBV4-1 to TRBJ2-1, with TRBD2 as a possible D gene (6 bases). Trimming cost V 0 bases and J 6 bases, with 12 bases left between them. Germline assignment: CDR1 MGHRA and CDR2 YSYEKL. The CDR3 is 15 amino acids. CDR3 residues: CASSQDSGFGNEQFF. The DNA of the CDR3 is TGCGCCAGCAGCCAAGATAGCGGTTTTGGCAATGAGCAGTTCTTC.

This CDR3 is CASSKKDVQSYNEQFF. CDR3 sequence (DNA): TGTGCCAGCAGCAAAAAGGACGTTCAATCCTACAATGAGCAGTTCTTC. This rearrangement joins TRBV21-1 to TRBJ2-1. TRBV21-1 is a pseudogene locus. The CDR3 length is 16 residues.

This chain uses TRBV10-3 with TRBJ2-1; D is possibly TRBD2 (5 bases). V lost 6 bases to trimming and J lost 2 bases, with 14 bases between them. The CDR3 is 15 amino acids. Germline values: CDR1 ENHRY, CDR2 SYGVKD. The CDR3 reads CAISTLEGAYNEQFF. DNA for the CDR3: TGTGCCATCAGCACACTAGAGGGAGCCTACAATGAGCAGTTCTTC.

This clonotype was counted between two and nine times. The chain couples TRBV18 to TRBJ2-1, with 13 bases fitting TRBD2. V was pared by 3 bases and J by 10 bases, with 6 bases of the junction left unmatched. The CDR3 extends over 15 amino acids. Germline assignment: CDR1 KGHSH and CDR2 LQKENI. CDR3 amino acids: CASSPTSGRPREQFF. For the CDR3, the DNA is TGTGCCAGCTCACCGACTAGCGGGAGGCCCCGGGAGCAGTTCTTC.

The chain employs TRBV7-9 and TRBJ1-2, with TRBD1 identical over 10 bases. From germline, CDR1 is SEHNR and CDR2 FQNEAQ (reference sequence). V gave up 5 bases and J gave up 4 bases; unmatched junction bases: 7. This CDR3 is 15 amino acids long. The CDR3 nucleotides are TGTGCCAGCAGCATTGGGACAGGGGAGAGCTATGGCTACACCTTC. Translating gives CASSIGTGESYGYTF.

Details on this clonotype: The junction departs from the called germline gene at one end, perhaps through a read error. The V and J genes are TRBV12-3 or TRBV12-4 and TRBJ2-3; 7 bases match TRBD1. The CDR3 has 12 residues. The DNA for the CDR3 is TGTGCCAGCATTGGGACAGAAGATGCGCAATATTTT. It specifies CASIGTEDAQYF.

This clonotype was recorded at least ten times. The V gene is TRBV18, the J gene TRBJ2-1; TRBD2 agrees at 11 bases. From germline, CDR1 is KGHSH and CDR2 LQKENI. After removal of 3 bases from V and 3 bases from J, the junction contained 1 base not matched to a gene. The CDR3 contains 15 residues. CDR3 residues: CASSPGLADYNEQFF. In DNA, the CDR3 is TGTGCCAGCTCACCGGGACTAGCGGACTACAATGAGCAGTTCTTC.